Presented here are 28 T cell receptor beta chains from one specimen sequenced in a study of cytomegalovirus exposure and HLA in healthy donors. The PCR employed 60 Vbeta primers together with 13 Jbeta primers. Sequencing was performed with immunoSEQ multiplex PCR; in TCRdb, only in-frame clones are kept and a portion is missing. In the table there are 150,000 or so clones, under 90% of which are singletons. Sequencing was performed on PBMCs. All receptors derive from a male donor in good health and CMV-seronegative.

The genes are TRBV7-9 and TRBJ1-3; TRBD1 is a possible D gene (5 bases). This CDR3 is 13 amino acids long. Germline V gene data show CDR1 as SEHNR and CDR2 as FQNEAQ (reference sequence). V dropped 1 base and J dropped 4 bases, with 5 bases sitting between them. For the CDR3, the DNA is TGTGCCAGCAGCTTAGGACAGGGAAACACCATATATTTT. Translated, it gives CASSLGQGNTIYF.

The chain has TRBV19 and TRBJ1-2, with D possibly being TRBD1 (6 bases). Trimming removed 4 bases from V and 6 bases from J, with 18 bases in between. The CDR3 is 15 amino acids. Germline assignment: CDR1 LNHDA and CDR2 SQIVND (reference sequence). For the CDR3, the DNA is TGTGCCAGTAGTACGGGCCGACAGGCCCTTCATGGCTACACCTTC. Its translation: CASSTGRQALHGYTF.

The chain combines TRBV6-1 with TRBJ1-1, with D uncertain. The CDR3 is 12 residues long. Trimming cost V 2 bases and J 7 bases, with 8 bases left between them. Germline V gene data show CDR1 as MNHNS and CDR2 as SASEGT. The CDR3 sequence: CASSETAFEAFF. The CDR3 DNA reads TGTGCCAGCAGTGAAACAGCATTTGAAGCTTTCTTT.

On this clone: One junction end does not reproduce the germline sequence, and a read error may be involved. This chain uses TRBV7-6 with TRBJ1-6; TRBD1 matches 8 bases. Germline V gene lookup returns CDR1 SGHVS and CDR2 FNYEAQ. The CDR3 is 13 amino acids. CDR3 in amino acids: CSSSSDRETPLHF. In DNA form, the CDR3 reads TGTTCCAGCAGCTCGGACAGGGAAACACCCCTCCACTTT. The full variable domain, in which reference TRBV7-6 and TRBJ1-6 provide the parts outside the CDR3, is GAGVSQSPRYKVTKRGQDVALRCDPISGHVSLYWYRQALGQGPEFLTYFNYEAQQDKSGLPNDRFSAERPEGSISTLTIQRTEQRDSAMYRCSSSSDRETPLHFGNGTRLTVT.

The chain links TRBV7-2 to TRBJ1-2, with 7 bases lining up with TRBD1. The CDR3 covers 16 residues. CDR1 and CDR2 from the germline V gene are SGHTA and FQGNSA. After removal of 2 bases from V and 6 bases from J, the junction contained 12 bases not matched to a gene. Here the CDR3 reads CASSLRTGVMTDGYTF. The CDR3 DNA reads TGTGCCAGCAGCTTACGTACAGGGGTCATGACGGATGGCTACACCTTC.

As to this clone: At the DNA level, this CDR3 is encoded by other sequences in the same sample as well. The rearrangement joins TRBV10-3 to TRBJ2-7, with TRBD1 as a possible D gene (6 bases). V was pared by 4 bases and J by 4 bases, with 8 bases between. CDR3 length: 12 amino acids. The V gene's germline CDR1 is ENHRY and CDR2 SYGVKD. CDR3 in amino acids: CAISGGRYEQYF. As DNA, the CDR3 is TGTGCCATCAGTGGGGGGCGGTACGAGCAGTACTTC.

The chain is built from TRBV19 and TRBJ2-5; D is uncertain. Germline V gene sequence: CDR1 LNHDA, CDR2 SQIVND (reference sequence). CDR3 length: 15 residues. The germline V and J ends were trimmed by 5 bases and 1 base, with 14 bases remaining between them. As DNA, the CDR3 is TGTGCCAGTAGTTCGGGTCGGCGGAGCCAAGAGACCCAGTACTTC. Encoded protein: CASSSGRRSQETQYF.

This chain links TRBV18 with TRBJ2-5, with D maybe TRBD2 (7 bases). Trimming stripped 2 bases from V and 1 base from J, with 11 bases between. The CDR3 has 15 residues. Per the germline V gene, CDR1 is KGHSH and CDR2 is LQKENI. CDR3 DNA: TGTGCCAGCTCACCAGGGGGGGCCGGCCAAGAGACCCAGTACTTC. Translated, it gives CASSPGGAGQETQYF.

The rearrangement uses TRBV27 and TRBJ1-2, with 7 bases aligning to TRBD1. V dropped 6 bases and J dropped 4; count of bases not matched to a gene: 11. This CDR3 region has 15 residues. The V gene's germline CDR1 is MNHEY and CDR2 SMNVEV (reference sequence). CDR3 sequence: CASRPIGTASYGYTF. The DNA for the CDR3 is TGTGCCAGCAGGCCCATCGGGACAGCGAGCTATGGCTACACCTTC.

The chain recombines TRBV7-3 with TRBJ2-7, with a possible D match to TRBD2 (6 bases). The length of the CDR3 is 14 residues. The germline V and J ends were trimmed by 5 bases and 5 bases, with 16 bases remaining between them. In germline, CDR1 is SGHTA, CDR2 FQGTGA. CDR3 sequence reads: CASSPGDGGNEQYF. The CDR3 DNA is TGTGCCAGCAGCCCGGGGGACGGGGGAAACGAGCAGTACTTC.

The CDR3 loop is CASSFILARREEKLFF. The CDR3 DNA reads as TGTGCCAGCAGCTTTATTTTGGCCCGGAGGGAGGAAAAACTGTTTTTT. The chain carries TRBV7-9 and TRBJ1-4; D remains ambiguous. Deletions cut 3 bases from V and 8 bases from J, with 19 bases between. Germline V gives CDR1 SEHNR, CDR2 FQNEAQ (reference sequence). The CDR3 has 16 residues.

The chain carries TRBV10-3 and TRBJ1-2; D not certain. V was pared by 0 bases and J by 8 bases, with 16 bases between. The CDR3 runs 15 residues. CDR1 and CDR2 from the germline V gene are ENHRY and SYGVKD. Here the CDR3 DNA reads TGTGCCATCAGTGAGTCGAGTGGCGGGCCTGGGGGCTACACCTTC. Its protein is CAISESSGGPGGYTF.

The rearrangement uses TRBV27 and TRBJ1-3; 12 positions match TRBD1. This CDR3 contains 16 residues. Per the germline V gene, CDR1 is MNHEY and CDR2 is SMNVEV (reference sequence). J was trimmed by 6 bases and V by 6 bases; bases with no gene match: 9. CDR3 residues: CASSRVGTGGLNTIYF. For the CDR3, the DNA is TGTGCCAGCAGCCGCGTGGGGACAGGGGGCCTAAACACCATATATTTT.

The rearrangement links TRBV5-1 to TRBJ1-3, with a tentative D call TRBD1 (6 bases). CDR3 length equals 16 residues. The V end lost 3 bases, the J end lost 2 bases, and 15 bases lay between the germline ends. Germline CDR1 reads SGHRS; CDR2 reads YFSETQ. Written as DNA, the CDR3 is TGCGCCAGCAGCTCAGGGACAAAAGGCACTGGAAACACCATATATTTT. Its translation is CASSSGTKGTGNTIYF.

The V and J genes are TRBV27 and TRBJ1-1, with D possibly being TRBD1 (5 bases). The CDR3 covers 14 residues. The V end was cut by 3 bases, the J end by 1 base, with 9 bases between. Per germline, CDR1 MNHEY and CDR2 SMNVEV (reference sequence). In nucleotides, the CDR3 is TGTGCCAGCAGTTTCAGACAGACGAACACTGAAGCTTTCTTT. It is translated as CASSFRQTNTEAFF.

This chain joins TRBV11-3 and TRBJ2-1, with 14 bases that match TRBD2. The CDR3 length is 16 residues. V trimming: 4 bases; J trimming: 8 bases; junction bases outside the gene matches: 7. Germline values: CDR1 SGHNT, CDR2 YENEEA. Here the CDR3 reads CASSSRLAGGPDEQFF. CDR3 DNA sequence: TGTGCCAGCAGCTCACGACTAGCGGGAGGGCCTGATGAGCAGTTCTTC. The full variable domain, in which reference TRBV11-3 and TRBJ2-1 provide the parts outside the CDR3, is EAGVVQSPRYKIIEKKQPVAFWCNPISGHNTLYWYLQNLGQGPELLIRYENEEAVDDSQLPKDRFSAERLKGVDSTLKIQPAELGDSAVYLCASSSRLAGGPDEQFFGPGTRLTVL.

The rearrangement uses TRBV28 and TRBJ2-7; 12 bases fit TRBD2. The germline CDR1 and CDR2 sequences are MDHEN and SYDVKM. CDR3 size: 19 residues. The V gene end was trimmed by 5 bases and the J gene end by 7 bases; junction bases not matched to a gene: 21. CDR3 region: CASSGKGLAGGSTHFEQYF. The CDR3, as DNA: TGTGCCAGCAGTGGCAAGGGACTAGCGGGCGGATCCACCCACTTTGAGCAGTACTTC.

This chain connects TRBV7-3 to TRBJ2-2; D remains ambiguous. The germline V gene encodes CDR1 SGHTA and CDR2 FQGTGA. V was shortened by 2 bases and J by 4 bases, with 8 bases between the two germline ends. This CDR3 comprises 14 residues. The CDR3 coding sequence is TGTGCCAGCAGCTTAGGGCCGACCACCGGGGAGCTGTTTTTT. Protein product: CASSLGPTTGELFF.

This clone was counted only a few times. The chain uses TRBV28 and TRBJ2-1, with TRBD1 as a possible D gene (6 bases). Germline values: CDR1 MDHEN, CDR2 SYDVKM. Trimming shortened V by 5 bases and J by 3 bases, and 11 bases separated the two germline ends. The CDR3 covers 14 residues. CDR3 in DNA: TGTGCCAGCAGTGACAGGAATAACTACAATGAGCAGTTCTTC. Protein product: CASSDRNNYNEQFF.

The chain links TRBV10-2 to TRBJ2-3, with 7 bases matching TRBD1. Germline V gene data show CDR1 as WSHSY and CDR2 as SAAADI. V trimming: 1 base; J trimming: 6 bases; junction bases outside the gene matches: 1. The CDR3 contains 13 residues. The CDR3 spells CASSEYRGDTQYF. Written as DNA, the CDR3 is TGCGCCAGCAGTGAGTACAGGGGCGATACGCAGTATTTT.

This clone was picked up a small number of times. This chain uses TRBV6-5 with TRBJ1-1; 7 positions agree with TRBD1. Germline assignment: CDR1 MNHEY and CDR2 SVGAGI. The CDR3 is made up of 15 amino acids. The V segment lost 5 bases and the J segment 0 bases; nucleotides outside the gene matches: 6. This CDR3 reads CASSRDSLMNTEAFF. The CDR3 DNA reads as TGTGCCAGCAGTCGGGACAGCCTCATGAACACTGAAGCTTTCTTT.

The sample holds one count of this clone. The chain has TRBV19 and TRBJ2-3, with 9 bases that match TRBD1. The trim removed 4 bases at V and 7 bases at J, leaving 3 bases unmatched. Germline loops: CDR1 LNHDA, CDR2 SQIVND (reference sequence). The CDR3 has 13 amino acids. The CDR3 reads CASSRGQGYTQYF. The DNA of the CDR3 is TGTGCCAGTAGTAGGGGACAGGGCTATACGCAGTATTTT.

The CDR3 region has the DNA TGTGCCAGCAGCTTCCGACTAGCGGGGGACAATGAGCAGTTCTTC. Amino acid sequence: CASSFRLAGDNEQFF. The V gene is TRBV7-2, the J gene TRBJ2-1, with 12 nucleotides matching TRBD2. Germline V gene sequence: CDR1 SGHTA, CDR2 FQGNSA. This CDR3 spans 15 amino acids. The junction had 2 bases not matched to a gene; V was cut back by 3 bases and J by 5 bases. Full variable domain (remainder filled in from reference TRBV7-2 and TRBJ2-1): GAGVSQSPSNKVTEKGKDVELRCDPISGHTALYWYRQSLGQGLEFLIYFQGNSAPDKSGLPSDRFSAERTGGSVSTLTIQRTQQEDSAVYLCASSFRLAGDNEQFFGPGTRLTVL.

The chain is built from TRBV2 and TRBJ2-3; 11 bases match TRBD1. Germline V CDR1 and CDR2: SNHLY, FYNNEI. This CDR3 spans 15 amino acids. V shed 8 bases, J shed 4 bases, and the junction held 8 bases outside the gene matches. CDR3 in DNA: TGTGCCAGCGATAGTCCGGGACAGGGGGCAGATACGCAGTATTTT. The encoded protein is CASDSPGQGADTQYF.

The J gene is TRBJ1-1, the V gene TRBV5-1; D uncertain. The CDR3 consists of 14 residues. With 0 bases removed from V and 2 bases from J, the gap between germline ends came to 8 bases. Germline V gene sequence: CDR1 SGHRS, CDR2 YFSETQ. This CDR3 is CASSLGTENTEAFF. The CDR3 DNA follows: TGCGCCAGCAGCTTGGGCACAGAAAACACTGAAGCTTTCTTT.

The chain has TRBV5-1 and TRBJ2-1; 10 bases align to TRBD2. The CDR3 is made up of 15 amino acids. V shed 3 bases and J 5 bases; nucleotides not matched to a gene: 5. Germline lookup yields CDR1 SGHRS and CDR2 YFSETQ. The CDR3 bases are TGCGCCAGCAGCTACGGACTAGCGGAAGACAATGAGCAGTTCTTC. Encoded protein: CASSYGLAEDNEQFF.

This chain uses TRBV6-5 with TRBJ2-7; 7 bases are shared with TRBD1. Losses at the gene ends were 7 bases for V and 3 bases for J; bases not matched to a gene: 9. The CDR3 covers 14 residues. Germline assignment: CDR1 MNHEY and CDR2 SVGAGI. CDR3 in DNA: TGTGCCAGCACTGCCCGGGACAGCCGCTACGAGCAGTACTTC. Translation gives CASTARDSRYEQYF.

This clone has just one count. This chain joins TRBV18 and TRBJ1-2; D uncertain. The CDR3 loop spans 12 amino acids. V shed 2 bases and J shed 7 bases, with 8 bases lying between them. CDR1 is KGHSH and CDR2 is LQKENI in the germline V gene. The chain's CDR3 is CASSPEERGYTF. The CDR3, as DNA: TGTGCCAGCTCACCAGAAGAGCGTGGCTACACCTTC.